These 9 T cell receptor beta chains share one sample of origin, sequenced in a study of CD8+ T cells in alopecia areata. Treatment indicated: oral pan-JAK inhibitor, 5-10 mg twice daily. Once RNA had been extracted, it was reverse transcribed into cDNA to act as the sequencing template. Some clones are missing from TCRdb's copy, which holds only in-frame ones; the method was immunoSEQ multiplex PCR. The sample contains 250,000 to 300,000 clones, 58% of which appear only once. This specimen consisted of CD4+ T cells sorted from blood, obtained at week 24, from a patient treated with tofacitinib. The receptors were sampled from a human donor with alopecia areata.

This clone appeared a few times. The chain uses TRBV30 and TRBJ2-5, with a tentative D call TRBD2 (6 bases). Germline V lookup: CDR1 GTSNPN, CDR2 SVGIG (reference sequence). The CDR3 has 14 amino acids. V gave up 1 base and J gave up 5 bases, with 14 bases separating them. The CDR3 reads CAWSAHGGAETQYF. The DNA for the CDR3 is TGTGCCTGGAGTGCCCACGGGGGTGCGGAGACCCAGTACTTC.

This clone was observed a handful of times. The chain employs TRBV30 and TRBJ2-3; no reliable D call. V was pared by 4 bases and J by 2 bases, with 10 bases between. Germline V CDR1 and CDR2: GTSNPN, SVGIG (reference sequence). This CDR3 is 13 amino acids long. The CDR3 region is CAWKHRNTDTQYF. In DNA, the CDR3 is TGTGCCTGGAAACATAGGAACACAGATACGCAGTATTTT. Variable domain in full (rest from reference TRBV30 and TRBJ2-3): SQTIHQWPATLVQPVGSPLSLECTVEGTSNPNLYWYRQAAGRGLQLLFYSVGIGQISSEVPQNLSASRPQDRQFILSSKKLLLSDSGFYLCAWKHRNTDTQYFGPGTRLTVL.

The V call is TRBV7-9, the J call TRBJ1-1; D uncertain. The CDR3 is 15 residues long. Trimming removed 0 bases from V and 1 base from J, with 9 bases in between. Germline CDR1 reads SEHNR; CDR2 reads FQNEAQ (reference sequence). The CDR3 coding sequence is TGTGCCAGCAGCTTAGCAAGGGCTTGGAACACTGAAGCTTTCTTT. It yields the protein CASSLARAWNTEAFF. Full variable domain (missing parts from reference TRBV7-9 and TRBJ1-1): DTGVSQNPRHKITKRGQNVTFRCDPISEHNRLYWYRQTLGQGPEFLTYFQNEAQLEKSRLLSDRFSAERPKGSFSTLEIQRTEQGDSAMYLCASSLARAWNTEAFFGQGTRLTVV.

The chain joins TRBV15 to TRBJ2-5; the D gene is possibly TRBD2 (5 bases). The CDR3 loop spans 14 amino acids. V lost 1 base and J lost 5, with 11 bases in between. Germline loops: CDR1 LNHNV, CDR2 YYDKDF (reference sequence). In DNA, the CDR3 is TGTGCCACCAGCAGAGGCATCGGCGGGGAGACCCAGTACTTC. Amino acid sequence: CATSRGIGGETQYF.

The rearrangement links TRBV4-2 to TRBJ2-3; possibly TRBD2 for D (7 bases). Trimming cost V 1 base and J 3 bases, with 17 bases left between them. Germline values: CDR1 LGHNA, CDR2 YNFKEQ. This CDR3 has 17 amino acids. The CDR3: CASSQARGGPTTDTQYF. DNA of the CDR3: TGTGCCAGCAGCCAAGCCCGCGGGGGCCCCACTACAGATACGCAGTATTTT.

Of note for this clone: At the DNA level, this CDR3 is encoded by other sequences in the same sample as well. The chain joins TRBV9 to TRBJ2-3; D gene uncertain. Germline V CDR1 and CDR2: SGDLS, YYNGEE. This CDR3 comprises 13 residues. The germline V and J ends were trimmed by 0 bases and 1 base, with 3 bases remaining between them. In DNA form, the CDR3 reads TGTGCCAGCAGCGTAGGTGGCACAGATACGCAGTATTTT. Its protein product is CASSVGGTDTQYF.

This clone turned up a few times. The chain uses TRBV4-3 and TRBJ1-6; D unclear. CDR3 length equals 16 residues. Germline V CDR1 and CDR2: LGHNA, YSLEER. The germline V and J ends were trimmed by 1 base and 6 bases, with 13 bases remaining between them. This chain's CDR3 is CASSQAITERNSPLHF. In DNA form, the CDR3 reads TGCGCCAGCAGCCAAGCAATAACAGAGCGTAATTCACCCCTCCACTTT.

The gene calls are TRBV30 and TRBJ1-1, with unresolved D. V lost 3 bases, J lost 8 bases, and 10 bases lay in between. The germline gives CDR1 GTSNPN, CDR2 SVGIG (reference sequence). The length of the CDR3 is 11 residues. This CDR3 is CAWRPGLEAFF. The CDR3 DNA sequence: TGTGCCTGGAGGCCCGGGCTCGAAGCTTTCTTT.

This clone was found a few times. The chain couples TRBV2 to TRBJ2-5; D is ambiguous. Between the trimmed V and J ends, which lost 6 bases and 4 bases, there was a span of 15 bases. The CDR3 is 14 residues long. Germline V CDR1 and CDR2: SNHLY, FYNNEI. CDR3 bases: TGTGCCAGCAGCCCGGCTTCCCACCCAGAGACCCAGTACTTC. Its translation: CASSPASHPETQYF.